Included here is one T cell receptor beta chain sequence, with context. Its antigen is still unknown. This specimen belongs to a study of cytomegalovirus exposure and HLA in healthy donors. Overall study results and limits: Judged likely to be a sequencing artifact was a cluster of highly shared sequence variants. More clonal expansion characterized HLA-associated TCR beta chains than equally common others in a later analysis.

Vbeta (60) and Jbeta (13) primers were used in the PCR. The method was immunoSEQ multiplex PCR; TCRdb's version includes in-frame clones alone and lacks a portion of them. The table shows around 140,000 clones, with around 80% occurring only once. This CDR3 contains 15 residues. V lost 2 bases, J lost 13 bases, and 20 bases lay in between. Germline values: CDR1 SGHVS, CDR2 FQNEAQ. The J gene is TRBJ1-4, the V gene TRBV7-8, with unresolved D. The clonotype comes from a man aged 40-49 years in good health and CMV-seronegative. The sample taken for sequencing was PBMCs. The CDR3 DNA is TGTGCCAGCAGCTTAAGTAACCTCCGGGTTGGTGGACTGTTTTTT. Protein: CASSLSNLRVGGLFF.